The sequence of this T cell receptor (beta chain) was determined in a study of T cells after yellow fever vaccination. The TCR cDNA carried a universal primer site and UMIs from 5'RACE template switching. Via MiXCR, TCRdb re-called the 5' RACE reads, giving one row per CDR3 protein. The sample shows about 430,000 distinct CDR3 sequences, about 19% of them seen only once. The CDR3 consists of 15 residues. Looked up from germline, CDR1 is SGHKS and CDR2 is YYEKEE (reference sequence). V shed 0 bases and J shed 1 base, with 11 bases lying between them. Findings and limits, study-wide: At 95% to 96% for CD4 and approximately 88% for CD8, most primary-vaccination clones showed up again after the booster. A minor fraction of clonotypes spanned both CD4 and CD8 compartments. Abundant clonotypes from the bulk population could get into FACS-sorted repertoires as contaminants.

This clonotype has only a few counts. What it binds is not known. The TCR originated in a man aged 18 to 30 who received the YFV17D yellow fever vaccine. Specimen: PBMCs, collected before the yellow fever booster vaccination. The J gene is TRBJ2-7, the V gene TRBV5-5; D is unresolved. The CDR3 loop reads CASSLEWAPSYEQYF. The CDR3 DNA is TGTGCCAGCAGCTTGGAGTGGGCACCGTCCTACGAGCAGTACTTC.